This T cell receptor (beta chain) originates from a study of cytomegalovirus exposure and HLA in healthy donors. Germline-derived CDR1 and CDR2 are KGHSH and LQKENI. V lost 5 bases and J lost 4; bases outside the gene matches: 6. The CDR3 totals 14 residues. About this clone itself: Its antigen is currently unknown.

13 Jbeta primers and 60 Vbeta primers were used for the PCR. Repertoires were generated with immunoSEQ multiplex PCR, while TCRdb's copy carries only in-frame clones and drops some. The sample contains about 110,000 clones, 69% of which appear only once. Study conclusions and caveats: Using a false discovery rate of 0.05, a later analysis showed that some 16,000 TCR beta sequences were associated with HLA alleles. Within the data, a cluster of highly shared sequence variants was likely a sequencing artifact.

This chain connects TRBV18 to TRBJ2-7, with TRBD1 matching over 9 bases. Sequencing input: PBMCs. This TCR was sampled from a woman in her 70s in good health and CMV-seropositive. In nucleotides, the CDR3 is TGTGCCAGCTCAGCCGGGACAGGGTTTTACGAGCAGTACTTC. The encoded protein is CASSAGTGFYEQYF.